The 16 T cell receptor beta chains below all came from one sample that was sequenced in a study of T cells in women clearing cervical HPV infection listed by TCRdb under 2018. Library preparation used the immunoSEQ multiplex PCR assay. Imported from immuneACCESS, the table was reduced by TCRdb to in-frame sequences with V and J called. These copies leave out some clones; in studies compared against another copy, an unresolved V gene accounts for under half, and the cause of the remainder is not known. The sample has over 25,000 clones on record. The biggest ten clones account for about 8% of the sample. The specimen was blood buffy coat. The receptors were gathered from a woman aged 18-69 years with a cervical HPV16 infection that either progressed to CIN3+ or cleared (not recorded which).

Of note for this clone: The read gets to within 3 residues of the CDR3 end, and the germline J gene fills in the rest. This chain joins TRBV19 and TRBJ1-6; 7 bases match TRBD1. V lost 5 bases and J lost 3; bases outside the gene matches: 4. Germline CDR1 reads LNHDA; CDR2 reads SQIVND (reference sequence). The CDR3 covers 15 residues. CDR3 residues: CASSGRQGYNSPLHF. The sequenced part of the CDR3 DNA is TGTGCCAGTAGTGGACGACAGGGCTATAATTCACCC.

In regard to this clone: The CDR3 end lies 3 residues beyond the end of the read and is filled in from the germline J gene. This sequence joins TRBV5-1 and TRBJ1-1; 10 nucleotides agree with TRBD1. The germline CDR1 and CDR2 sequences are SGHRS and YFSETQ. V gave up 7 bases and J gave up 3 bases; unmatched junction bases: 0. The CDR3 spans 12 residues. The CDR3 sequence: CASGQGDTEAFF. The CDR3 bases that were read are TGCGCCAGCGGACAGGGGGACACTGAA.

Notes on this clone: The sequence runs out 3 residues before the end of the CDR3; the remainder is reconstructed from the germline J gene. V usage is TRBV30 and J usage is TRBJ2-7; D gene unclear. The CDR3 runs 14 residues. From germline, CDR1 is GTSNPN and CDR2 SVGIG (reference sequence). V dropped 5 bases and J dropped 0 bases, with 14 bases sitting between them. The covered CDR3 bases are TGTGCCTGGGACGGCAGCGCTGGCTCCTACGAG. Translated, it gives CAWDGSAGSYE. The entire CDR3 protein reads CAWDGSAGSYEQYF.

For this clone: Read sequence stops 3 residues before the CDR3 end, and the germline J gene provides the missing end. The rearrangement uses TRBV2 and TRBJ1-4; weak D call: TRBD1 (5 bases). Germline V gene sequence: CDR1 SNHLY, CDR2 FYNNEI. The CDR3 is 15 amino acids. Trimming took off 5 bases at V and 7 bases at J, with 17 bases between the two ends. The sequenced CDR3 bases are TGTGCCAGCAGTCCTAGGACAAGCGGGCCTGAAAAA. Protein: CASSPRTSGPEK. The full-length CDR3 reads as CASSPRTSGPEKLFF. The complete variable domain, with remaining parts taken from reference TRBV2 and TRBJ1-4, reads EPEVTQTPSHQVTQMGQEVILRCVPISNHLYFYWYRQILGQKVEFLVSFYNNEISEKSEIFDDQFSVERPDGSNFTLKIRSTKLEDSAMYFCASSPRTSGPEKLFFGSGTQLSVL.

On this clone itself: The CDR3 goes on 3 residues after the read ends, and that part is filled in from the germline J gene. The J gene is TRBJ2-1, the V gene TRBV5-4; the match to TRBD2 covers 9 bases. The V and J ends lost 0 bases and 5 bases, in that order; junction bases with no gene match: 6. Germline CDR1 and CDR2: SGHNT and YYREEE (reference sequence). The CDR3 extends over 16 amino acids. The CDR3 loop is CASSLAGLAGHNEQFF. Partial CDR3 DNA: TGTGCCAGCAGCTTGGCGGGGCTAGCGGGGCACAATGAG. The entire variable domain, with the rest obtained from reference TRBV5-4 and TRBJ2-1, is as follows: ETGVTQSPTHLIKTRGQQVTLRCSSQSGHNTVSWYQQALGQGPQFIFQYYREEENGRGNFPPRFSGLQFPNYSSELNVNALELDDSALYLCASSLAGLAGHNEQFFGPGTRLTVL.

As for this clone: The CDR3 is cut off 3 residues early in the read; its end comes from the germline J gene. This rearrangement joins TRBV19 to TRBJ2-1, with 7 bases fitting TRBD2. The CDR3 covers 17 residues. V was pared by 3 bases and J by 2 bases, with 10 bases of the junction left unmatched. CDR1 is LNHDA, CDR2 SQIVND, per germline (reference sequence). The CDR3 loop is CASSIRVGGGTYNEQFF. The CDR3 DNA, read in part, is TGTGCCAGTAGTATTAGAGTTGGGGGGGGTACCTACAATGAG. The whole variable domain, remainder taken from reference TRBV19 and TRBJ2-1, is DGGITQSPKYLFRKEGQNVTLSCEQNLNHDAMYWYRQDPGQGLRLIYYSQIVNDFQKGDIAEGYSVSREKKESFPLTVTSAQKNPTAFYLCASSIRVGGGTYNEQFFGPGTRLTVL.

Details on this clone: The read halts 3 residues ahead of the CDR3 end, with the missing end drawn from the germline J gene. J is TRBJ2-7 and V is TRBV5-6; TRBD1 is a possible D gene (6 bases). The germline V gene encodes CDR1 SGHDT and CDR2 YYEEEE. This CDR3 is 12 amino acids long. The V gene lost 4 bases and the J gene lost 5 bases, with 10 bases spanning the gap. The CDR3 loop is CASSQQGNEQYF. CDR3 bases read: TGTGCCAGCAGCCAACAGGGTAACGAG.

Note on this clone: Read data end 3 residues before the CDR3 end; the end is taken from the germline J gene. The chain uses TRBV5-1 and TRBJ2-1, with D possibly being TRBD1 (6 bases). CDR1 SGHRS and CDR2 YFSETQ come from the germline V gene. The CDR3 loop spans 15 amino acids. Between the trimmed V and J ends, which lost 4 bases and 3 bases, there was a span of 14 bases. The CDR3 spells CASSGGGRIYNEQFF. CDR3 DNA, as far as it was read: TGCGCCAGCAGCGGGGGCGGAAGGATCTACAATGAG.

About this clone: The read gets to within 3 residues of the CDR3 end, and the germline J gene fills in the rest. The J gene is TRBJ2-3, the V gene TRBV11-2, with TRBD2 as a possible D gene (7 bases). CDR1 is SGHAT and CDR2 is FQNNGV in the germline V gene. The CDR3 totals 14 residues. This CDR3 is CASSNGGRGQPQYF. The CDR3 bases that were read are TGTGCCAGCAGCAACGGGGGGCGCGGACAGCCG.

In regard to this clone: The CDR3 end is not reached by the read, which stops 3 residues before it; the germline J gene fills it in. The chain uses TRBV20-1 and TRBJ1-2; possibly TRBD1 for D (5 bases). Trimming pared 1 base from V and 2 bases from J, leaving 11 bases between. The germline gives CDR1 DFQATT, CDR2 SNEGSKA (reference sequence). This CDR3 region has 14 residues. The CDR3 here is CSARAAGGNYGYTF. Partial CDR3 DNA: TGCAGTGCTAGAGCGGCCGGGGGGAACTATGGC.

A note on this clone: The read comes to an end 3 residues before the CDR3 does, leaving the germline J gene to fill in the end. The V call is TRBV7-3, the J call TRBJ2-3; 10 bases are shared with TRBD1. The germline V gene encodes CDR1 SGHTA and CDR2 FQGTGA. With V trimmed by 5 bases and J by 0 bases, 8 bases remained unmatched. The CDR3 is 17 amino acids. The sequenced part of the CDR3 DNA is TGTGCCAGCAGCCCCCGGGACAGGGGACTTAGCACAGATACG. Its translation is CASSPRDRGLSTDT. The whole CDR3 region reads CASSPRDRGLSTDTQYF. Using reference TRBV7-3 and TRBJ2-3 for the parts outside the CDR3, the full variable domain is GAGVSQTPSNKVTEKGKYVELRCDPISGHTALYWYRQSLGQGPEFLIYFQGTGAADDSGLPNDRFFAVRPEGSVSTLKIQRTERGDSAVYLCASSPRDRGLSTDTQYFGPGTRLTVL.

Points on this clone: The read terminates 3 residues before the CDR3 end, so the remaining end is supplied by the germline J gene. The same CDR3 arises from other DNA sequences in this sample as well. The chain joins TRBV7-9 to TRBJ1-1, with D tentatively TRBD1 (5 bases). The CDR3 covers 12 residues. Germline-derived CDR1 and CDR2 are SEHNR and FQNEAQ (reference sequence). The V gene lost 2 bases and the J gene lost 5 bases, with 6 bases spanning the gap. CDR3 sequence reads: CASSLSGTEAFF. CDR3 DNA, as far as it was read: TGTGCCAGCAGCTTATCAGGGACTGAA.

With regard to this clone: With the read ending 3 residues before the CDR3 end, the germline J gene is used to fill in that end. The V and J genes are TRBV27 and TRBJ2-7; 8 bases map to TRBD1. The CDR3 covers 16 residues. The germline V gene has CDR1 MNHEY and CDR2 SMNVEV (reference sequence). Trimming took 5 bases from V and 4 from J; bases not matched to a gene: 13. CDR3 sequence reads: CASSPSQGVRGYEQYF. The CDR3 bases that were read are TGTGCCAGCAGTCCGTCACAGGGGGTTCGGGGATACGAG.

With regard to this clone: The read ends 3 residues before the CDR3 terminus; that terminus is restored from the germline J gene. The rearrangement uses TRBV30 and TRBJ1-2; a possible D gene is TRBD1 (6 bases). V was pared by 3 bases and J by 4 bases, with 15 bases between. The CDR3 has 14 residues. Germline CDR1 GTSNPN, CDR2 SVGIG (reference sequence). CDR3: CAWRPRGDFYGYTF. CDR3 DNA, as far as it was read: TGTGCCTGGAGGCCCAGGGGCGACTTCTATGGC.

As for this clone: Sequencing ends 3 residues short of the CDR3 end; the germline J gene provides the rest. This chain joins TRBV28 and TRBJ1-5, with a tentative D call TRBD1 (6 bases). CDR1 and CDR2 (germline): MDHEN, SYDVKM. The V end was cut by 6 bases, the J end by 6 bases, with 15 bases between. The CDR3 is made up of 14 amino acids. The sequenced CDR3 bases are TGTGCCAGCAGCGTTGCGGGACAATCTCAGCCC. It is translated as CASSVAGQSQP. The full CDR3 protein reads CASSVAGQSQPQHF.

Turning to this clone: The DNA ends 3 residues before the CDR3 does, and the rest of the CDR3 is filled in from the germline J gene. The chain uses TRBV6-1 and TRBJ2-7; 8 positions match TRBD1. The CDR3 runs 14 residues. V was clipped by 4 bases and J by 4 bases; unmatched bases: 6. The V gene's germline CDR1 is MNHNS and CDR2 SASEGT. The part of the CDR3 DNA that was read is TGTGCCAGCAGTGTACAGGGGGGACCGTACGAG. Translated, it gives CASSVQGGPYE. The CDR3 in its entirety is CASSVQGGPYEQYF.